This T cell receptor beta chain derives from a study of OX40 agonist ivuxolimab in advanced cancers. Study summary: Patients were dosed with the agonistic anti-OX40 (CD134) antibody ivuxolimab. Partial responses were achieved by three patients, of whom one had hepatocellular carcinoma and two had cutaneous melanoma.

Some clones are missing from TCRdb's copy, which holds only in-frame ones; the method was immunoSEQ multiplex PCR. Of roughly 99,000 clones in the sample, less than 95% were seen once. Germline V gene data show CDR1 as SGHKS and CDR2 as YYEKEE (reference sequence). V shed 2 bases and J shed 7 bases, with 4 bases lying between them. The CDR3 consists of 11 residues. Sequences were derived from CD4+ or CD8+ T cells sorted from blood, sampled in a trial of the OX40 agonist ivuxolimab. The TCR was taken from an adult with an advanced solid tumor such as melanoma, head and neck, liver or kidney cancer. The chain is built from TRBV5-5 and TRBJ2-1; no firm D call. CDR3: CASSFWNEQFF. In DNA, the CDR3 is TGTGCCAGCAGCTTTTGGAATGAGCAGTTCTTC.